A selection of T cell receptor beta chains follows, all from one sample in a study of blood T cell repertoires in COVID-19. The method was immunoSEQ multiplex PCR; TCRdb's version includes in-frame clones alone and lacks a portion of them. The profile shows around 200,000 clones, approximately 87% of them singletons. Sample: peripheral blood. Receptor source: a man aged 18 to 35 with active or convalescent COVID-19. Both conserved end residues are part of each CDR3. Each record gives: CDR3 length, clone size, V gene, D gene, J gene, CDR3 protein, CDR3 DNA. A D gene is named only where the DNA matches it firmly. Size tells how often a clone was seen (once, few, many) or the class of an expanded clone, and some rows leave it out.

length: 14
size: -
V: TRBV5-4
D: TRBD2
J: TRBJ2-7
CDR3: CASSASGRTYEQYF
DNA: TGTGCCAGCAGCGCTAGCGGGAGGACCTACGAGCAGTACTTC

length: 13
size: -
V: TRBV6-5
D: -
J: TRBJ1-1
CDR3: CASRTNRDTEAFF
DNA: TGTGCCAGCAGAACCAATCGGGACACTGAAGCTTTCTTT

length: 17
size: -
V: TRBV28
D: TRBD1
J: TRBJ2-7
CDR3: CASSSPKGASMSYEQYF
DNA: TGTGCCAGCAGTTCCCCCAAGGGGGCCAGTATGTCCTACGAGCAGTACTTC

length: 14
size: -
V: TRBV28
D: -
J: TRBJ1-2
CDR3: CASSLIGDFYGYTF
DNA: TGTGCCAGCAGTTTAATTGGGGACTTCTATGGCTACACCTTC

length: 15
size: -
V: TRBV27
D: TRBD1
J: TRBJ2-5
CDR3: CASSPGTGGMKTQYF
DNA: TGTGCCAGCTCGCCGGGGACAGGGGGCATGAAGACCCAGTACTTC

length: 14
size: -
V: TRBV6-5
D: TRBD1
J: TRBJ1-1
CDR3: CAKPRTGRNAEAFF
DNA: TGTGCCAAACCCCGGACAGGGAGAAACGCTGAAGCTTTCTTT

length: 15
size: -
V: TRBV28
D: TRBD2
J: TRBJ2-5
CDR3: CASSSPLGGQETQYF
DNA: TGTGCCAGCAGTTCCCCTCTGGGGGGGCAAGAGACCCAGTACTTC

length: 14
size: few
V: TRBV14
D: TRBD2
J: TRBJ2-7
CDR3: CASSRLAGGREQYF
DNA: TGTGCCAGCAGTCGACTAGCGGGAGGGCGCGAGCAGTACTTC

length: 15
size: -
V: TRBV4-1
D: TRBD1
J: TRBJ1-2
CDR3: CASSDRDRGNYGYTF
DNA: TGCGCCAGCAGCGACCGGGACAGGGGGAACTATGGCTACACCTTC

length: 15
size: -
V: TRBV6-5
D: TRBD1
J: TRBJ2-1
CDR3: CASTYGIRGRDEQFF
DNA: TGTGCCAGCACCTACGGAATTAGGGGGCGGGATGAGCAGTTCTTC

length: 14
size: -
V: TRBV30
D: -
J: TRBJ2-7
CDR3: CAWSVRTGRAEQYF
DNA: TGTGCCTGGAGTGTACGCACAGGGCGGGCCGAGCAGTACTTC

length: 12
size: -
V: TRBV25-1
D: TRBD1
J: TRBJ1-1
CDR3: CASRGQVTEAFF
DNA: TGTGCCAGCAGAGGACAGGTCACTGAAGCTTTCTTT

length: 13
size: few
V: TRBV29-1
D: -
J: TRBJ1-4
CDR3: CSVEVSQGEKLFF
DNA: TGCAGCGTTGAGGTCAGCCAGGGTGAAAAACTGTTTTTT

length: 12
size: -
V: TRBV19
D: -
J: TRBJ2-3
CDR3: CASSIGRDTQYF
DNA: TGTGCCAGTAGTATCGGGAGAGATACGCAGTATTTT

length: 17
size: -
V: TRBV27
D: TRBD1
J: TRBJ1-2
CDR3: CASSLSSGQVLLNGYTF
DNA: TGTGCCAGCAGTTTATCTTCGGGACAGGTACTTTTAAATGGCTACACCTTC

length: 12
size: once
V: TRBV29-1
D: TRBD1
J: TRBJ2-7
CDR3: CSVRDSPYEQYF
DNA: TGCAGCGTTAGGGACAGCCCCTACGAGCAGTACTTC

length: 13
size: -
V: TRBV7-7
D: -
J: TRBJ1-5
CDR3: CASSPDPSQPQHF
DNA: TGTGCTAGCAGCCCAGACCCTAGTCAGCCCCAGCATTTT

length: 15
size: -
V: TRBV14
D: TRBD2
J: TRBJ2-1
CDR3: CASSIIAGGYNEQFF
DNA: TGTGCCAGCAGCATTATAGCGGGGGGCTACAATGAGCAGTTCTTC

length: 13
size: -
V: TRBV5-4
D: -
J: TRBJ1-2
CDR3: CASTEIPYFGYTF
DNA: TGTGCCAGCACCGAAATCCCCTATTTTGGCTACACCTTC

length: 14
size: -
V: TRBV19
D: -
J: TRBJ1-5
CDR3: CASQQDRYNQPQHF
DNA: TGTGCCAGTCAGCAGGACAGATACAATCAGCCCCAGCATTTT

length: 15
size: -
V: TRBV7-2
D: -
J: TRBJ2-3
CDR3: CASSLELLRTDTQYF
DNA: TGTGCCAGCAGCTTGGAGTTATTACGCACAGATACGCAGTATTTT

length: 14
size: once
V: TRBV24-1
D: TRBD1
J: TRBJ1-1
CDR3: CATSDFRTGGAAFF
DNA: TGTGCCACCAGTGATTTTAGGACAGGGGGAGCAGCTTTCTTT

length: 16
size: -
V: TRBV28
D: -
J: TRBJ1-1
CDR3: CASSLLGPYGNTEAFF
DNA: TGTGCCAGCAGTTTATTGGGGCCATATGGTAACACTGAAGCTTTCTTT

length: 16
size: -
V: TRBV28
D: TRBD1
J: TRBJ1-1
CDR3: CASSLAGTGVYQAAFF
DNA: TGTGCCAGCAGTTTAGCCGGGACAGGGGTCTACCAGGCCGCTTTCTTT

length: 13
size: -
V: TRBV19
D: -
J: TRBJ2-5
CDR3: CASSPSGQETQYF
DNA: TGTGCCAGTAGCCCGAGCGGCCAAGAGACCCAGTACTTC

length: 15
size: -
V: TRBV7-8
D: -
J: TRBJ1-5
CDR3: CASSLWEGGNQPQHF
DNA: TGTGCCAGCAGCTTATGGGAGGGAGGCAATCAGCCCCAGCATTTT

length: 14
size: -
V: TRBV29-1
D: -
J: TRBJ2-2
CDR3: CSVVGGGKTGELFF
DNA: TGCAGCGTTGTTGGTGGGGGCAAGACCGGGGAGCTGTTTTTT

length: 15
size: -
V: TRBV15
D: TRBD1
J: TRBJ1-5
CDR3: CATSRLRGTNQPQHF
DNA: TGTGCCACCAGCAGACTCAGGGGGACCAATCAGCCCCAGCATTTT

length: 15
size: once
V: TRBV24-1
D: -
J: TRBJ1-5
CDR3: CATSADNRHNQPQHF
DNA: TGTGCCACCAGTGCGGACAACCGTCACAATCAGCCCCAGCATTTT

length: 17
size: -
V: TRBV9
D: -
J: TRBJ1-6
CDR3: CASSGTPSSSYNSPLHF
DNA: TGTGCCAGCAGCGGGACTCCTTCGAGCTCCTATAATTCACCCCTCCACTTT

length: 15
size: -
V: TRBV7-2
D: -
J: TRBJ2-2
CDR3: CASSLRQFGTGELFF
DNA: TGTGCCAGCAGCTTACGACAATTCGGAACCGGGGAGCTGTTTTTT

length: 13
size: -
V: TRBV5-4
D: -
J: TRBJ1-2
CDR3: CASSLKVAGGYTF
DNA: TGTGCCAGCAGCTTGAAGGTTGCGGGGGGCTACACCTTC

length: 15
size: few
V: TRBV9
D: -
J: TRBJ1-4
CDR3: CASSVRLTGNEKLFF
DNA: TGTGCCAGCAGCGTACGCCTCACAGGGAATGAAAAACTGTTTTTT